A selection of T cell receptor beta chains follows, all from one sample in a study of CD8 T cells in Susac syndrome. TCRdb redid the calling of the immunoSEQ multiplex PCR reads with MiXCR, one entry per CDR3 protein. The sample consists of under 550,000 distinct CDR3 sequences, around 83% of them appearing once. The source material was CD8+ T cells from PBMCs. The receptors here all came from a human donor with multiple sclerosis. CDR3s include the opening cysteine and the closing phenylalanine or tryptophan. Clone size is stated in some rows and not others, as once, few, many or a class when expanded.

TRBJ2-7,.,TRBV5-1,CASSSLSVDEQYF
TRBJ2-3,.,TRBV12-3/TRBV12-4,CASTFSGVGPDTQYF
TRBJ2-7,.,TRBV5-1,CASSLGGQPVSPSYEQYF
TRBJ2-5,.,TRBV4-1,CASSQAWGTGDQETQYF
TRBJ1-2,.,TRBV5-5,CASRIHILQGNYGYTF
TRBJ1-5,.,TRBV30,CAWSVGGDLGNQPQHF
TRBJ2-7,.,TRBV13,CASSLQGATYEQYF
TRBJ1-1,once,TRBV20-1,CSARDRGYDTEAFF
TRBJ1-1,.,TRBV27,CASLRRMNTEAFF
TRBJ2-3,once,TRBV6-5,CASSYSPSVGTDTQYF